This T cell receptor beta chain was retrieved from a study of graft-versus-host responses after intestinal transplantation. Study-level background: Recipients underwent multivisceral, liver-intestinal, or isolated intestinal transplants.

Whole-study results and caveats: Analysis identified GvH clones in recipient marrow, with some appearing first in ileum or blood.

Method: immunoSEQ multiplex PCR; TCRdb's copy keeps in-frame clones and lacks some. The sample includes 60,000 or so clones, under 95% of them seen just once. The CDR3 runs 15 residues. V gave up 5 bases and J gave up 0 bases; unmatched junction bases: 4. The V gene's germline CDR1 is MNHEY and CDR2 SVGAGI. Details on this clone: Antigen specificity is unknown.

The material sequenced was PBMCs, taken almost 120 days after intestinal transplantation. The rearrangement links TRBV6-5 to TRBJ2-3; 8 bases match TRBD2. The TCR was taken from a human patient who received an intestinal transplant, so some T cells may come from the graft donor. For the CDR3, the DNA is TGTGCCAGCAGTCCCCGACTAGCGAGCACAGATACGCAGTATTTT. This encodes CASSPRLASTDTQYF.